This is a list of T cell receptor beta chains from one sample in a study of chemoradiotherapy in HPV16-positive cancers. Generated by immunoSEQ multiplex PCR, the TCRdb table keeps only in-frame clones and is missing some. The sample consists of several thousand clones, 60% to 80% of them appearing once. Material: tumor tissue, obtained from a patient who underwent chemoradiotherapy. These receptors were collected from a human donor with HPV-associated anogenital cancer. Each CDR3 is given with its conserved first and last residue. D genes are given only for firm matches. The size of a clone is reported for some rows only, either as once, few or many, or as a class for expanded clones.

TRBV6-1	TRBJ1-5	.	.	CASSVRGAVGNQPQHF	TGTGCCAGCAGTGTACGAGGGGCCGTAGGCAATCAGCCCCAGCATTTT
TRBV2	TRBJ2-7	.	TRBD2	CASSGTSYEQYF	TGTGCCAGCAGCGGGACTAGCTACGAGCAGTACTTC
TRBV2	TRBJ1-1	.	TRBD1	CASNWDSSTEAFF	TGTGCCAGCAATTGGGACAGTTCCACTGAAGCTTTCTTT
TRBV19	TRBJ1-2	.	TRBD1	CASSIAPDRGLSNYGYTF	TGTGCCAGTAGTATAGCCCCGGACAGGGGGTTGTCTAACTATGGCTACACCTTC
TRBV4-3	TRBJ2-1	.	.	CASSVGSSSYNEQFF	TGCGCCAGCAGTGTAGGAAGTAGCTCCTACAATGAGCAGTTCTTC
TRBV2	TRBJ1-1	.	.	CASSDLGQINTEAFF	TGTGCCAGCAGTGATCTCGGACAGATAAACACTGAAGCTTTCTTT
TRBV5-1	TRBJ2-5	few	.	CASSLGLNVGSQETQYF	TGCGCCAGCAGCTTGGGCCTCAATGTGGGGAGCCAAGAGACCCAGTACTTC
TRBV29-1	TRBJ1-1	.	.	CSGTGTNMNTEAFF	TGCAGCGGCACCGGGACAAACATGAACACTGAAGCTTTCTTT
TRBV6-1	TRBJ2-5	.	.	CASRTGETQYF	TGTGCCAGCAGGACTGGGGAGACCCAGTACTTC
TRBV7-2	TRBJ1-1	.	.	CASSPGHQNTEAFF	TGTGCCAGCAGCCCCGGACACCAAAACACTGAAGCTTTCTTT
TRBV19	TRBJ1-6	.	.	CASNPGQPDSPLHF	TGTGCCAGTAACCCCGGACAGCCGGATTCACCCCTCCACTTT
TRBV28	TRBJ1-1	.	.	CASSSQAGNTEAFF	TGTGCCAGCAGTTCTCAGGCGGGGAACACTGAAGCTTTCTTT
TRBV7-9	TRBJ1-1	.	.	CASNIVQNTEAFF	TGTGCCAGCAACATAGTACAGAACACTGAAGCTTTCTTT
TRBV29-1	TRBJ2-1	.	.	CSVDTTRYNEQFF	TGCAGCGTTGACACTACCCGATACAATGAGCAGTTCTTC
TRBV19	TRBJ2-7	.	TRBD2	CASGTSGYEQYF	TGTGCCAGCGGGACTAGCGGGTACGAGCAGTACTTC
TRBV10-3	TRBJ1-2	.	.	CAISDFGQRAYGYTF	TGTGCCATCAGTGATTTCGGACAGAGAGCTTATGGCTACACCTTC
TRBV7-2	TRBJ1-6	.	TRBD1	CASSLPFSTGSNSPLHF	TGTGCCAGCAGCTTACCCTTTTCGACAGGGTCAAATTCACCCCTCCACTTT
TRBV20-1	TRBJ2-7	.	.	CSAKGGLEQYF	TGCAGTGCTAAGGGGGGGCTCGAGCAGTACTTC
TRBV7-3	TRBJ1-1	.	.	CASSPTTGNTEAFF	TGTGCCAGCAGCCCGACGACAGGGAACACTGAAGCTTTCTTT
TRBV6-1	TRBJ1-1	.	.	CASTRGLLNTEAFF	TGTGCCAGCACCCGGGGGCTTCTGAACACTGAAGCTTTCTTT
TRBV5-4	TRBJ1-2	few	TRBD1	CASSGDRVGYTF	TGTGCCAGCAGCGGGGACAGGGTCGGCTACACCTTC
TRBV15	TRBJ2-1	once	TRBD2	CATSRGQREANEQFF	TGTGCCACCAGCAGAGGCCAGCGGGAAGCTAATGAGCAGTTCTTC
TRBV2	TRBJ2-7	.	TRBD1	CASSGQGVNEQYF	TGTGCCAGCAGTGGACAGGGGGTCAACGAGCAGTACTTC
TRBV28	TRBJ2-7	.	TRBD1	CVTGTGWTYEQYF	TGTGTTACCGGGACAGGGTGGACCTACGAGCAGTACTTC